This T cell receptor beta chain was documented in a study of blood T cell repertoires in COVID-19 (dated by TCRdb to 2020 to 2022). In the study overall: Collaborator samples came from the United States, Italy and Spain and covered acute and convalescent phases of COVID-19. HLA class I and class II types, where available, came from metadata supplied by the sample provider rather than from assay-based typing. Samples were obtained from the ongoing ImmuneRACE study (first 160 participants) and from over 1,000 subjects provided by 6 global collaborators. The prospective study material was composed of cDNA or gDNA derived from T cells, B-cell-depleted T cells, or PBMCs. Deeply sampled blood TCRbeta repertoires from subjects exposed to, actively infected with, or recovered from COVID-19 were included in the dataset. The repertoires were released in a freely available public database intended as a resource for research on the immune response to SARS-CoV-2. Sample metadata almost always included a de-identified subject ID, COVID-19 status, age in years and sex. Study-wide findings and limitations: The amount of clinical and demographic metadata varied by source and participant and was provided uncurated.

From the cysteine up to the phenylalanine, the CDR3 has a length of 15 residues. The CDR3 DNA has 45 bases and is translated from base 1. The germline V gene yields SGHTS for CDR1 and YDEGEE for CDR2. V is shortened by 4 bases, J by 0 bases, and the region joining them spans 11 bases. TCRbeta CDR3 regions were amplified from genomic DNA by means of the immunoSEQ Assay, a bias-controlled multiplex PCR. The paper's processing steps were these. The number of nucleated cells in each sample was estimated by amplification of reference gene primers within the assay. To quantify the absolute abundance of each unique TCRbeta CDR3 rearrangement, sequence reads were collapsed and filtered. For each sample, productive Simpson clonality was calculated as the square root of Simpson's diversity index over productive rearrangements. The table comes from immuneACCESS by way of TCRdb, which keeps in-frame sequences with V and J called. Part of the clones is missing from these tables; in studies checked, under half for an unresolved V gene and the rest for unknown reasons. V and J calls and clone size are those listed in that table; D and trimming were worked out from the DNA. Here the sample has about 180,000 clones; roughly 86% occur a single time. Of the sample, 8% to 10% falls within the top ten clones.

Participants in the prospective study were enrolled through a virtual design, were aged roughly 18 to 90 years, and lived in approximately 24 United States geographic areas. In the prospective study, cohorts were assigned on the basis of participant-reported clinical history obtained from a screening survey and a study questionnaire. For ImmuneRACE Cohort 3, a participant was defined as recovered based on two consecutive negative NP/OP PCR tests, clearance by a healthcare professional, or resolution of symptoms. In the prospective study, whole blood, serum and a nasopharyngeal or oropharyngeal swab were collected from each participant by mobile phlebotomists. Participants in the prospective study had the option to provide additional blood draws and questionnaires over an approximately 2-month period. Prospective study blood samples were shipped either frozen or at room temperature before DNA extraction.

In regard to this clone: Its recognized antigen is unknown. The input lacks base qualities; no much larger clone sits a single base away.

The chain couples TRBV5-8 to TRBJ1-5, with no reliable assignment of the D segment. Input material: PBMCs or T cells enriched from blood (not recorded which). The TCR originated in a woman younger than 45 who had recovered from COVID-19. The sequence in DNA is TGTGCCAGCAGCCCCCGCGCCAATAGCAATCAGCCCCAGCATTTT. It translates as CASSPRANSNQPQHF.